Below, one T cell receptor (beta chain) is given with its context. Its matching antigen is unknown. The junction does not match germline at one end; this may be a read error. This CDR3 comprises 15 residues. CDR1 and CDR2 from the germline V gene are SGDLS and YYNGEE. MiXCR was run by TCRdb on the 5' RACE reads, yielding one entry per CDR3 protein. The table lists 30,000 or so distinct CDR3 sequences, roughly a quarter of them singletons. Broader study findings: Whole repertoires were not studied in the larger cohort, only one V-J beta rearrangement. Greatest tumor Treg TCR overlap was with tumor naive CD4+ cells.

The sample comprised memory CD4+ T cells sorted from blood. The subset is: memory CD4+ T cells, CD4+CD45RO+CD25-. The genes are TRBV9 and TRBJ2-2, with D possibly matching TRBD2 (6 bases). The receptor's source is a female donor with breast cancer. CDR3 sequence reads: CASSEGGALSGELLF. DNA of the CDR3: TGTGCCAGCAGCGAAGGAGGGGCTCTATCCGGGGAGCTGCTTTTT.